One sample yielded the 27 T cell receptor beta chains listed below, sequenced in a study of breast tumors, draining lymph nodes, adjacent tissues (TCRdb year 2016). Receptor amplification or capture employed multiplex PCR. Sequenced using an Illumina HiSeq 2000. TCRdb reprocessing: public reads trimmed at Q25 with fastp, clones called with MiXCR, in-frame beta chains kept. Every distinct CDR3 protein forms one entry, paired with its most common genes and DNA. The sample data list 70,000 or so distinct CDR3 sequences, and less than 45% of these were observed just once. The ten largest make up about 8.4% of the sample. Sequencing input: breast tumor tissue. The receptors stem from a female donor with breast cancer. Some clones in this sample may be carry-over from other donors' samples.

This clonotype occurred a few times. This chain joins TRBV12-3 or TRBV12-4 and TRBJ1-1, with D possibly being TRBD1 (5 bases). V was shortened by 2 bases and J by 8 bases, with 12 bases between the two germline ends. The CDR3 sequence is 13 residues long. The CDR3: CASSLFREGEAFF. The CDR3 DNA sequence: TGTGCCAGCAGTTTATTCAGGGAGGGAGAAGCTTTCTTT.

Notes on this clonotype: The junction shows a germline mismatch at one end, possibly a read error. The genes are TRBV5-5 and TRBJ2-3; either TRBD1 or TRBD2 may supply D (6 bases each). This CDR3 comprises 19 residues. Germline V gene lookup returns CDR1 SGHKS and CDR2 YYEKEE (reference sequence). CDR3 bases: TGCGCCAGCAGCTTGGTGCGGGCGGGGACACTTCGCGTCGGGGATACGCAGTATTTT. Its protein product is CASSLVRAGTLRVGDTQYF.

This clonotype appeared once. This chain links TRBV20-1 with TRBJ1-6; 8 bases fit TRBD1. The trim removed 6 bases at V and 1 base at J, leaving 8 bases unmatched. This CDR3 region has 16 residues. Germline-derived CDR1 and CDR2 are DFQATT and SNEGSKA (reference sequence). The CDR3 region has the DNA TGCAGTGCACCCGACAGGGGAGGTTCCTATAATTCACCCCTCCACTTT. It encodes CSAPDRGGSYNSPLHF.

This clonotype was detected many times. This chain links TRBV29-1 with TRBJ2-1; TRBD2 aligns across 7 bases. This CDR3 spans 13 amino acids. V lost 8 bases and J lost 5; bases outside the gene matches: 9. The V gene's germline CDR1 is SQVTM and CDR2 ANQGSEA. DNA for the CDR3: TGCAGCACCCCCGGGACTACCAACAATGAGCAGTTCTTC. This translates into CSTPGTTNNEQFF.

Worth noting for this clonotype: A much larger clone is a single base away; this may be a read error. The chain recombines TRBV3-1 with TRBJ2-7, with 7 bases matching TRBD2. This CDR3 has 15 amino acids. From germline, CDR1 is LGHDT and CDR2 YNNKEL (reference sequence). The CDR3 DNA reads TGTACCAGCAGCCTACAAGCGGGGCCCCTTCTGGAGCAGTACTTC. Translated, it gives CTSSLQAGPLLEQYF.

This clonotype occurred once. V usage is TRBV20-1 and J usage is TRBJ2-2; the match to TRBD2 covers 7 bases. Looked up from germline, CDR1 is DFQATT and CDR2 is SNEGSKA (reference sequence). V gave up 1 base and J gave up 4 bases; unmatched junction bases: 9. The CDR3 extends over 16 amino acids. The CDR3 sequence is CSARGQGGRATGELFF. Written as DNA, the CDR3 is TGCAGTGCTAGAGGTCAAGGAGGGAGGGCCACCGGGGAGCTGTTTTTT.

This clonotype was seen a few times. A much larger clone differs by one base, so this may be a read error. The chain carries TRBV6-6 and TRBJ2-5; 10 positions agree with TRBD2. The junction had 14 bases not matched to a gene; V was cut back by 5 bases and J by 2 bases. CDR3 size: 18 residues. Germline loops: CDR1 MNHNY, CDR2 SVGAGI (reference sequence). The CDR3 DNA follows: TGTGCCAGCAGTGACGAACTAGCGGGACTCCTCATACAAGAGACCCAGTACTTC. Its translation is CASSDELAGLLIQETQYF.

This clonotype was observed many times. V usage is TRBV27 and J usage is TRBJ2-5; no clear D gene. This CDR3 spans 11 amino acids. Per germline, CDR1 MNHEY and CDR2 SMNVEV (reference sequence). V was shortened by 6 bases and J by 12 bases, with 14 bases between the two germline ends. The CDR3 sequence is CASSPSGPKYF. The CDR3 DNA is TGTGCCAGCAGCCCGTCCGGGCCCAAGTACTTC.

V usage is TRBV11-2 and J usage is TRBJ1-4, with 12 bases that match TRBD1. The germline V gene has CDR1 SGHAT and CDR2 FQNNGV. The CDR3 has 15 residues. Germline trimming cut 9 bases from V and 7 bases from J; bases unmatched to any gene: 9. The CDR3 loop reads CASTGTGGLSEKLFF. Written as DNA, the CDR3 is TGTGCCAGTACCGGGACAGGGGGCCTTAGTGAAAAACTGTTTTTT.

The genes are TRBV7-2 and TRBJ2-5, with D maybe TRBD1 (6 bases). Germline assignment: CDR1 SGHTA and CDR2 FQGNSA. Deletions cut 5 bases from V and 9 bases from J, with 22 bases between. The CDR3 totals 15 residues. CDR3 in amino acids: CASSAYRVWNQPQYF. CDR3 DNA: TGTGCCAGCAGCGCATACAGGGTTTGGAATCAGCCCCAGTACTTC. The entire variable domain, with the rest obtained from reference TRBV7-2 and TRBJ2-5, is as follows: GAGVSQSPSNKVTEKGKDVELRCDPISGHTALYWYRQSLGQGLEFLIYFQGNSAPDKSGLPSDRFSAERTGGSVSTLTIQRTQQEDSAVYLCASSAYRVWNQPQYFGPGTRLLVL.

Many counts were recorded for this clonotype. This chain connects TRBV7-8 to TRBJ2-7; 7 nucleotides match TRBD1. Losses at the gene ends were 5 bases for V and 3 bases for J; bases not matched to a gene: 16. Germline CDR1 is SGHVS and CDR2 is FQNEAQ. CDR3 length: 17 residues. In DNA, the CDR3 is TGTGCCAGCAGCCTCGCAATCTCTTTTAGACAGGGCTACGAGCAGTACTTC. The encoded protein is CASSLAISFRQGYEQYF.

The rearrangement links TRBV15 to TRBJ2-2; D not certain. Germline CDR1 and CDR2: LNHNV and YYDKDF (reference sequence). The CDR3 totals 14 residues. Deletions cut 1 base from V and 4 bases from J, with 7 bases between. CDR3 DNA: TGTGCCACCAGCAGAGTGCGGAGCACCGGGGAGCTGTTTTTT. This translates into CATSRVRSTGELFF.

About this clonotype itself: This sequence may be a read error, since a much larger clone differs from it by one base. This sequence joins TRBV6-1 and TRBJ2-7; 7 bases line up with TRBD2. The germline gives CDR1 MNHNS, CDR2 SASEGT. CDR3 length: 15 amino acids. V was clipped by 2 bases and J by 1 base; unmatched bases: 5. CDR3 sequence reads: CASSESLAESYEQYF. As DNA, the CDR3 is TGTGCCAGCAGTGAAAGTCTAGCGGAGTCCTACGAGCAGTACTTC.

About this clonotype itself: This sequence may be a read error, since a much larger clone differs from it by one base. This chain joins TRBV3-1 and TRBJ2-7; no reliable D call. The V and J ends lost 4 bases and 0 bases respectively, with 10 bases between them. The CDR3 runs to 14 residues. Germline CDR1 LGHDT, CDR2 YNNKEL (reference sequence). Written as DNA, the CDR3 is TGTGCCAGCAGCCCTCTCATCCCCTCCTACGAGCAGTACTTC. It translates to CASSPLIPSYEQYF.

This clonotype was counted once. The CDR3 protein is CASSSLGQLNTEAFF. The CDR3 DNA sequence: TGTGCCAGCAGCTCCCTGGGACAGCTGAACACTGAAGCTTTCTTT. The V gene is TRBV6-5, the J gene TRBJ1-1; 7 nucleotides agree with TRBD1. V was clipped by 6 bases and J by 0 bases; unmatched bases: 7. The CDR3 covers 15 residues. Germline V gene lookup returns CDR1 MNHEY and CDR2 SVGAGI.

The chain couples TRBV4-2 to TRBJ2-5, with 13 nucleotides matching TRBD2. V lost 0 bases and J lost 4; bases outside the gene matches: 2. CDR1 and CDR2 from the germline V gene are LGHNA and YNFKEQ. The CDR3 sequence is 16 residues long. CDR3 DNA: TGTGCCAGCAGCCAAGATACTAGCGGGGGGGGAGAGACCCAGTACTTC. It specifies CASSQDTSGGGETQYF.

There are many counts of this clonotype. Here the CDR3 DNA reads TGTGCCAGCTCACCACAGCACTACACCGGGGAGCTGTTTTTT. This translates into CASSPQHYTGELFF. The J gene is TRBJ2-2, the V gene TRBV18; the D is unclear. Looked up from germline, CDR1 is KGHSH and CDR2 is LQKENI. The CDR3 has 14 amino acids. Between the trimmed V and J ends, which lost 1 base and 3 bases, there was a span of 6 bases.

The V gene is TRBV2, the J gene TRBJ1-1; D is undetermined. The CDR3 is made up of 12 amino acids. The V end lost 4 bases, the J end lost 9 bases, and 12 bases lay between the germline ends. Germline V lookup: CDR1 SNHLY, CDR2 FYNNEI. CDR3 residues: CASSGTPVKAFF. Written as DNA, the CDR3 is TGTGCCAGCAGTGGAACACCGGTTAAAGCTTTCTTT.

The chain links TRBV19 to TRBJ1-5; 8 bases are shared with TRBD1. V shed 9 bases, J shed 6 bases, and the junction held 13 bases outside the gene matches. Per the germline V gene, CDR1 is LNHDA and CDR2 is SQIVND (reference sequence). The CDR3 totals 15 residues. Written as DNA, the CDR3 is TGTGCCAGCAGCCTTAGGGGACAGGTCTTTCAGCCCCAGCATTTT. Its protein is CASSLRGQVFQPQHF.

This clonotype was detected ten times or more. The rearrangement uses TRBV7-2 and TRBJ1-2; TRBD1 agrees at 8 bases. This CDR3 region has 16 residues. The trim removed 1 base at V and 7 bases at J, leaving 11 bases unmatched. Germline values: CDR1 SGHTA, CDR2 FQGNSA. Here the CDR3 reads CASSLVSGQGASGYTF. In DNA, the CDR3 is TGTGCCAGCAGCTTAGTATCGGGGCAGGGGGCGTCTGGCTACACCTTC.

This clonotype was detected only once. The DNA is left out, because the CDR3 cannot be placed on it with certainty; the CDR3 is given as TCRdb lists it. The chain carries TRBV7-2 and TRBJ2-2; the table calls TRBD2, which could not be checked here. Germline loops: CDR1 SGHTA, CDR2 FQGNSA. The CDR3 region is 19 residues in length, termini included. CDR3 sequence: CASRTSSGAYEQYFGELFF.

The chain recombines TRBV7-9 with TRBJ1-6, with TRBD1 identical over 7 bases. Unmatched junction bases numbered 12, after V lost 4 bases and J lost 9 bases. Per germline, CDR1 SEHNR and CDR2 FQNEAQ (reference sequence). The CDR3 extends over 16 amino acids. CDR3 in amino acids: CASSSLDGTAFSPLHF. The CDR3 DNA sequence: TGTGCCAGCAGCTCCCTGGACGGGACAGCTTTTTCACCCCTCCACTTT.

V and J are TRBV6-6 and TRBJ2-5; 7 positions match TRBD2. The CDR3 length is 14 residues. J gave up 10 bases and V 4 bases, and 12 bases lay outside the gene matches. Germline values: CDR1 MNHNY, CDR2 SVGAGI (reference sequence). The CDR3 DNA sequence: TGTGCCAGCAGTTTCGTAGCGGGTAGAGGGATCCAGTACTTC. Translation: CASSFVAGRGIQYF.

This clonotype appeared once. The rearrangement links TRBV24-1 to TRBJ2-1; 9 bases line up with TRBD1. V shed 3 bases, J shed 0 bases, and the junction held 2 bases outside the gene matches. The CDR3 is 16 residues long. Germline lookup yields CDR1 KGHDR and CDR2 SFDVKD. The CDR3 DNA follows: TGTGCCACCAGTGATCCGGGACAGGGCTCCTACAATGAGCAGTTCTTC. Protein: CATSDPGQGSYNEQFF.

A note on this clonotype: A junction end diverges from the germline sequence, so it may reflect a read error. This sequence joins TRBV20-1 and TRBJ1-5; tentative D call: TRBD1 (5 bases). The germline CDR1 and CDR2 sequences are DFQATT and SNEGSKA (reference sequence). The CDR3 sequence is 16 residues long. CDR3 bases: TGCAGTGCTAGAGATGGCGGGACGGACCCACGGCAGCCCCAGCGTTTT. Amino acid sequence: CSARDGGTDPRQPQRF.

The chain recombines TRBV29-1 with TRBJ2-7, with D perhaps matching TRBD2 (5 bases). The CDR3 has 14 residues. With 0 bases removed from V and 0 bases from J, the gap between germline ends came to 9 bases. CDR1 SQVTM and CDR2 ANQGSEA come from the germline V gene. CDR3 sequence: CSVEDGGSSYEQYF. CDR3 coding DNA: TGCAGCGTTGAAGATGGCGGGTCCTCCTACGAGCAGTACTTC.

Written as DNA, the CDR3 is TGTGCCACTAGTCCTGCGGCGGGGATCATAGATACGCAGTATTTT. As protein: CATSPAAGIIDTQYF. The chain has TRBV24-1 and TRBJ2-3, with D possibly matching TRBD2 (6 bases). Trimming stripped 10 bases from V and 5 bases from J, with 21 bases between. This CDR3 has 15 amino acids. Looked up from germline, CDR1 is KGHDR and CDR2 is SFDVKD.